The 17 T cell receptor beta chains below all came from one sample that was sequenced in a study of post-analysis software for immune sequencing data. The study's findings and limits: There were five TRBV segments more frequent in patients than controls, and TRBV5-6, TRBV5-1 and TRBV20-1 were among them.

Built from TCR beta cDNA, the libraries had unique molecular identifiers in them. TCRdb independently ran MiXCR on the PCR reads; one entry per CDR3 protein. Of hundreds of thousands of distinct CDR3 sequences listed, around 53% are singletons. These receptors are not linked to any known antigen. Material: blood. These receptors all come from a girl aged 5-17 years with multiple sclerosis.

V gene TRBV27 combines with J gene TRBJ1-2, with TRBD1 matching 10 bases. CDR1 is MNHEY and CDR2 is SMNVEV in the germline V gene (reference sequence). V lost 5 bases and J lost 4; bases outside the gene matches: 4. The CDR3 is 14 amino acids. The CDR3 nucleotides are TGTGCCAGCAGTCCCAGGACAGGGGGCTATGGCTACACCTTC. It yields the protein CASSPRTGGYGYTF.

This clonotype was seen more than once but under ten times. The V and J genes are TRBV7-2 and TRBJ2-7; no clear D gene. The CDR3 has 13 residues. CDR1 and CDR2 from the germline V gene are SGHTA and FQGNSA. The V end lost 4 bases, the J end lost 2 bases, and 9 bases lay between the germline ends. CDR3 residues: CASSSWATYEQYF. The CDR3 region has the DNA TGTGCCAGCAGCTCCTGGGCCACCTACGAGCAGTACTTC.

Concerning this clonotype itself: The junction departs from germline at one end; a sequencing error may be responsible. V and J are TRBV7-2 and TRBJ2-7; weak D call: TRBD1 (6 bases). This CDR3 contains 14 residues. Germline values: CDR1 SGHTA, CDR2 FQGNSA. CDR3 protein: CPSSTTGSSYEQYF. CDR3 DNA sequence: TGTCCCAGCAGCACAACAGGGTCCTCTTACGAGCAGTACTTC.

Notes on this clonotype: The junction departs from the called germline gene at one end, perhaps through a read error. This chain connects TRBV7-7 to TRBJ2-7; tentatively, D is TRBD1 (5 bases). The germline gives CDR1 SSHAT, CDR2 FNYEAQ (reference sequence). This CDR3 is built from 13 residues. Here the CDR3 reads CASSLQVTYEQYF. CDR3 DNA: TGTGCTAGCAGCTTACAGGTTACCTACGAGCAGTACTTC.

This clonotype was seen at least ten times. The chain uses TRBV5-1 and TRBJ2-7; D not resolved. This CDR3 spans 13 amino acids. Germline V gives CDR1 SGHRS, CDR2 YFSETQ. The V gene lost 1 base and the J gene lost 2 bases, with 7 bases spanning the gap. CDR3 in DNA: TGCGCCAGCAGCTTGCGGGCCACCTACGAGCAGTACTTC. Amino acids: CASSLRATYEQYF.

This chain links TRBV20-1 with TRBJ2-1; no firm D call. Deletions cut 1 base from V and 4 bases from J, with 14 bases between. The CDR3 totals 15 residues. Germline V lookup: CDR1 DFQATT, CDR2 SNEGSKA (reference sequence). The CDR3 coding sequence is TGCAGTGCTAGAGCCATCGGAGCTGGATACAATGAGCAGTTCTTC. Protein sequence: CSARAIGAGYNEQFF.

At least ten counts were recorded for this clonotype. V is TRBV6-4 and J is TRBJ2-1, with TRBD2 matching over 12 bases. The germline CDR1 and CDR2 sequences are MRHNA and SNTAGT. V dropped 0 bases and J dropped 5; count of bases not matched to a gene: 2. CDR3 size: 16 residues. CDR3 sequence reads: CASSDSGTSGHNEQFF. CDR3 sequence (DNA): TGTGCCAGCAGTGACTCGGGGACTAGCGGGCACAATGAGCAGTTCTTC.

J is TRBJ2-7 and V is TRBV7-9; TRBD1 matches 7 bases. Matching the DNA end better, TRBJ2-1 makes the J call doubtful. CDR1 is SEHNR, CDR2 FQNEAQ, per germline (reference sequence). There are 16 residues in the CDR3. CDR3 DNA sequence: TGTGCCAGCAGCTTAACGACAGGGAAATTCCAGGCTGAGCAGTTCTTC. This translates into CASSLTTGKFQAEQFF.

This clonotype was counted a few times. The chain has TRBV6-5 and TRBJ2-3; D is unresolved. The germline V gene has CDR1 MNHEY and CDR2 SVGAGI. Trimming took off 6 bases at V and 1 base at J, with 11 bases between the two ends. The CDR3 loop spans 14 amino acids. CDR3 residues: CASSVTGRTDTQYF. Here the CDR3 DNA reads TGTGCCAGCAGCGTAACCGGACGCACAGATACGCAGTATTTT.

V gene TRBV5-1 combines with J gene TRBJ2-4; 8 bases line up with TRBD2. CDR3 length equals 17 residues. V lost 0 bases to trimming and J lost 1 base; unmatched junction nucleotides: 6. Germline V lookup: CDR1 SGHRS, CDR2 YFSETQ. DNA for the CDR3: TGCGCCAGCAGCTTGGCGGGAGGGGATGTGGCCAAAAACATTCAGTACTTC. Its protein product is CASSLAGGDVAKNIQYF.

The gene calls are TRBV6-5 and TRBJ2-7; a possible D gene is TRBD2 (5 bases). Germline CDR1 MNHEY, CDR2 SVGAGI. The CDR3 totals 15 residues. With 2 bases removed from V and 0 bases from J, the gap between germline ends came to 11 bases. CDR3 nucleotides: TGTGCCAGCAGTTACGCAGGTGGACTCTCCTACGAGCAGTACTTC. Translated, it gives CASSYAGGLSYEQYF.

CDR3 nucleotides: TGTGCCAGCAGTTTAAGGGGTCGGAACTATGGCTACACCTTC. It yields the protein CASSLRGRNYGYTF. The chain couples TRBV28 to TRBJ1-2; weak D call: TRBD1 (5 bases). The V gene's germline CDR1 is MDHEN and CDR2 SYDVKM. The CDR3 has 14 amino acids. V lost 2 bases to trimming and J lost 2 bases, with 9 bases between them.

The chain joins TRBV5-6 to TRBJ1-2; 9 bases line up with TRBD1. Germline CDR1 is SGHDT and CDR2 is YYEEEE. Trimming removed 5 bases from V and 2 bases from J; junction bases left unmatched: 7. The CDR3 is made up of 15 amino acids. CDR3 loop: CASSNIGTGNYGYTF. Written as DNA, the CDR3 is TGTGCCAGCAGTAACATCGGGACAGGGAACTATGGCTACACCTTC.

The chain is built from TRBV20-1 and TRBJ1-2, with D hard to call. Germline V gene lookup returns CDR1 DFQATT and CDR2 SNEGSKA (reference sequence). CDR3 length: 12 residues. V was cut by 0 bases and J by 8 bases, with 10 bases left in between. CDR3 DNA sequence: TGCAGTGCTAGAGATATCGCTCCCGGCTACACCTTC. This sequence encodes CSARDIAPGYTF.

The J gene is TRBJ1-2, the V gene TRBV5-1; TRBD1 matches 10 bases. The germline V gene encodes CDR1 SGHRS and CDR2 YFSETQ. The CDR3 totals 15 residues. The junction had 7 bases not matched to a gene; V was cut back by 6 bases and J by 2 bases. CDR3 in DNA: TGCGCCAGCAACAAACCGGGACAGGGGAACTATGGCTACACCTTC. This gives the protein CASNKPGQGNYGYTF.

CDR3 in DNA: TGCAGCGTTGAAGACCACGGAATCGGCTACACCTTC. It yields the protein CSVEDHGIGYTF. This chain links TRBV29-1 with TRBJ1-2; no definite D call. V was trimmed by 0 bases and J by 8 bases, leaving 10 bases between them. CDR1 SQVTM and CDR2 ANQGSEA come from the germline V gene. This CDR3 is built from 12 residues.

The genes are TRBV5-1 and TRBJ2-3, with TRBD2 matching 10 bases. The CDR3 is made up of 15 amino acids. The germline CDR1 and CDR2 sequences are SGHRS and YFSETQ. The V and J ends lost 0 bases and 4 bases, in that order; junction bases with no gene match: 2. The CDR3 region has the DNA TGCGCCAGCAGCTTGGCCACTAGCGGGGCAGATACGCAGTATTTT. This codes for CASSLATSGADTQYF.